Each of the 2 T cell receptor beta chains below was sequenced from the same sample in a study of response to subunit inactivated influenza vaccine. MiXCR was run by TCRdb on the RT-PCR reads, yielding one entry per CDR3 protein. The sample yields around 150,000 distinct CDR3 sequences, 11% seen once. The specimen comprised non-naive T cells sorted from PBMCs, sampled 45 days after vaccination. All receptors derive from a man aged 45 to 65 who received an inactivated influenza vaccine.

Note on this clonotype: A read error may be the cause here, since a much bigger clone is one base away. The chain links TRBV7-2 to TRBJ2-1; a weak D match, TRBD1 (6 bases). Germline lookup yields CDR1 SGHTA and CDR2 FQGNSA. This CDR3 is 13 amino acids long. V was shortened by 1 base and J by 11 bases, with 12 bases between the two germline ends. The CDR3: CASSLDRVDQQFF. The DNA of the CDR3 is TGTGCCAGCAGCTTAGACAGGGTGGATCAGCAGTTCTTC.

This clonotype was seen many times. The CDR3 nucleotides read TGTGCCAGCAGTTTCTTTTGGCAGGGGAATGAAAAACTGTTTTTT. As protein: CASSFFWQGNEKLFF. The chain links TRBV28 to TRBJ1-4; tentatively, D is TRBD1 (6 bases). The ends were cut back, 3 bases at V and 5 bases at J, with 13 bases in the middle. Germline CDR1 reads MDHEN; CDR2 reads SYDVKM. The CDR3 consists of 15 residues.